This T cell receptor beta chain was profiled in a study of spatial heterogeneity in lung cancer. Study as a whole: Roughly 2 years after resection was the median timing of the follow-up PBMC samples, which were sequenced when available. For the average unique TCR and UMI combination, more than 8.5 occurrences appeared in raw reads. Broader study findings: Ubiquitous expanded tumor TCRs were seen in blood more at resection than at follow-up.

Time point indicated: blood at routine non-recurrence follow-up after resection. Trimming removed 3 bases at V and 1 base at J, with 12 bases between. This CDR3 contains 15 residues. Germline V gives CDR1 SEHNR, CDR2 FQNEAQ (reference sequence). TCRdb processed the 5' RACE reads anew with MiXCR; each CDR3 protein has one entry. The data hold about 32,000 distinct CDR3 sequences, with less than 11% observed a single time. This clonotype was seen a few times. The antigen remains undetermined. This sample comprised PBMCs, obtained at follow-up. The sequence derives from a female donor with early-stage non-small cell lung cancer. The chain combines TRBV7-9 with TRBJ1-1; D is possibly TRBD1 (5 bases). CDR3 protein: CASSLPTDRNTEAFF. The CDR3, as DNA: TGTGCCAGCAGCTTGCCTACCGACAGGAACACTGAAGCTTTCTTT.